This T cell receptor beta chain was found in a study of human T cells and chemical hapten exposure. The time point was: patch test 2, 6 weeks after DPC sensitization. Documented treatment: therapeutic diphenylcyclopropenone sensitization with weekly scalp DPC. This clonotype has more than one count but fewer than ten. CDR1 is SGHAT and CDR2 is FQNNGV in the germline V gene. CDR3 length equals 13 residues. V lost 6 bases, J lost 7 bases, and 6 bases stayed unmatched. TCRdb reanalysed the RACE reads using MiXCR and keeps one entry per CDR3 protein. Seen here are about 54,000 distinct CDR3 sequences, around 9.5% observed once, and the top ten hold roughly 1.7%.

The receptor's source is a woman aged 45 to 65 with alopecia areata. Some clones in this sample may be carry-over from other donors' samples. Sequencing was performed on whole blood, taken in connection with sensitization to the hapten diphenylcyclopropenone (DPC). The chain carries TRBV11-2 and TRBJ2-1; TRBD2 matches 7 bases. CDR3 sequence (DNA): TGTGCCAGCAGAATACCGGGACTAAATGAGCAGTTCTTC. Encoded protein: CASRIPGLNEQFF.